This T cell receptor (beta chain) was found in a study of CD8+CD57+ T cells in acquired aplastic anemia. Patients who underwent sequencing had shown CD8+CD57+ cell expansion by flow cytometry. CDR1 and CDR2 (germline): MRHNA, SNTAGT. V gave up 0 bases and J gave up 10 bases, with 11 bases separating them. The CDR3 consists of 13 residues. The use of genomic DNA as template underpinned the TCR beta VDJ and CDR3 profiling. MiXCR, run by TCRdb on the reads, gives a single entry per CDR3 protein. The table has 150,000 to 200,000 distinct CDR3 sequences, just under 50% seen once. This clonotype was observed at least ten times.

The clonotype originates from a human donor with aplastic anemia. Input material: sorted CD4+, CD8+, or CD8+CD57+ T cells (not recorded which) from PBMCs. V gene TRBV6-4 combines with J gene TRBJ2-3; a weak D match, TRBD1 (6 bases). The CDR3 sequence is CASSDSRGTPQYF. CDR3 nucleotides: TGTGCCAGCAGTGACTCGAGGGGGACACCGCAGTATTTT.